Listed below are T cell receptor beta chains from one sample, sequenced in a study of blood T cell repertoires in COVID-19. The protocol was immunoSEQ multiplex PCR, while the TCRdb copy is restricted to in-frame clones and leaves out a portion. Of tens of thousands of clones listed, around four fifths are singletons. The specimen sequenced was peripheral blood. The receptors here all came from a young man with COVID-19, enrolled during active disease. The CDR3 runs from the conserved cysteine through the conserved F or W. A D gene is named only where the DNA matches it firmly. Rows give clone size only sometimes, using once, few, many, or a class for an expanded clone.

d_gene: .; abundance: .; v_gene: TRBV11-2; j_gene: TRBJ2-3; CDR3nt: TGTGCCAGCAGCTCCTACACAGATACGCAGTATTTT; CDR3aa: CASSSYTDTQYF
d_gene: TRBD2; abundance: once; v_gene: TRBV5-6; j_gene: TRBJ2-7; CDR3nt: TGTGCCAGCAGCTCCATACGACTAGCGGGGACGATTTGGGAGCAGTACTTC; CDR3aa: CASSSIRLAGTIWEQYF
d_gene: .; abundance: .; v_gene: TRBV5-1; j_gene: TRBJ2-2; CDR3nt: TGCGCCAGCAGCACGGGGACTTTTACCGGGGAGCTGTTTTTT; CDR3aa: CASSTGTFTGELFF
d_gene: TRBD2; abundance: .; v_gene: TRBV10-3; j_gene: TRBJ2-1; CDR3nt: TGTGCCATCAGTGACTTTAGCGGGGAGCAGTTCTTC; CDR3aa: CAISDFSGEQFF
d_gene: TRBD1; abundance: .; v_gene: TRBV28; j_gene: TRBJ2-6; CDR3nt: TGTGCCAGCAGTCCAACCGGGACAGGGGGCTCGGGGGCCAACGTCCTGACTTTC; CDR3aa: CASSPTGTGGSGANVLTF
d_gene: TRBD1; abundance: few; v_gene: TRBV19; j_gene: TRBJ1-5; CDR3nt: TGTGCAAGTACCGGGACAGGAAATCAGCCCCAGCATTTT; CDR3aa: CASTGTGNQPQHF
d_gene: .; abundance: .; v_gene: TRBV5-6; j_gene: TRBJ2-1; CDR3nt: TGTGCCAGCAGCTTGGTCTTTGTGGGCGATGAGCAGTTCTTC; CDR3aa: CASSLVFVGDEQFF
d_gene: .; abundance: .; v_gene: TRBV6-1; j_gene: TRBJ1-6; CDR3nt: TGTGCCAGCAGTGAAATCCTTAGCAGAGAATCACCCCTCCACTTT; CDR3aa: CASSEILSRESPLHF
d_gene: TRBD1; abundance: .; v_gene: TRBV7-2; j_gene: TRBJ1-4; CDR3nt: TGTGCCAGCAGCTCAGGGGGCGAAAAACTGTTTTTT; CDR3aa: CASSSGGEKLFF
d_gene: TRBD1; abundance: .; v_gene: TRBV19; j_gene: TRBJ1-2; CDR3nt: TGTGCCAGTATGCCCGAGACAGGGCCGGCTACCTATGGCTACACCTTC; CDR3aa: CASMPETGPATYGYTF
d_gene: TRBD2; abundance: .; v_gene: TRBV5-1; j_gene: TRBJ2-7; CDR3nt: TGCGCCAGCAGCTTGGAGGCTAGCGGAAACTACGAGCAGTACTTC; CDR3aa: CASSLEASGNYEQYF
d_gene: .; abundance: .; v_gene: TRBV9; j_gene: TRBJ1-6; CDR3nt: TGTGCCAGCAGCGTCGATAATTCACCCCTCCACTTT; CDR3aa: CASSVDNSPLHF
d_gene: .; abundance: .; v_gene: TRBV10-2; j_gene: TRBJ2-7; CDR3nt: TGCGCCAGCAGTACAGGGCCTCTTGTGGAGCAGTACTTC; CDR3aa: CASSTGPLVEQYF
d_gene: .; abundance: .; v_gene: TRBV6-2/TRBV6-3; j_gene: TRBJ1-2; CDR3nt: TGTGCCAGCAGTTACTCGAGAGGGGGAGACTATGGCTACACCTTC; CDR3aa: CASSYSRGGDYGYTF
d_gene: TRBD2; abundance: .; v_gene: TRBV2; j_gene: TRBJ2-3; CDR3nt: TGTGCCAGCAGTGAAGGTGCTAGCGGGAGTAGCGGCACAGATACGCAGTATTTT; CDR3aa: CASSEGASGSSGTDTQYF
d_gene: .; abundance: .; v_gene: TRBV6-2/TRBV6-3; j_gene: TRBJ1-6; CDR3nt: TGTGCCAGCAGCCCTACATCCCGCACGGGATCACCCCTCCACTTT; CDR3aa: CASSPTSRTGSPLHF
d_gene: TRBD1; abundance: .; v_gene: TRBV7-8; j_gene: TRBJ1-2; CDR3nt: TGTGCCAGCAGCAATGATAGGGACAGTTATAAGCCTAACTATGGCTACACCTTC; CDR3aa: CASSNDRDSYKPNYGYTF
d_gene: TRBD2; abundance: .; v_gene: TRBV24-1; j_gene: TRBJ2-3; CDR3nt: TGTGCCACCGGCAATAGCGGGAGAGATACGCAGTATTTT; CDR3aa: CATGNSGRDTQYF
d_gene: .; abundance: .; v_gene: TRBV7-9; j_gene: TRBJ1-3; CDR3nt: TGTGCCAGCAACCCGACAGCGAACTCTGGAAACACCATATATTTT; CDR3aa: CASNPTANSGNTIYF
d_gene: .; abundance: .; v_gene: TRBV2; j_gene: TRBJ2-7; CDR3nt: TGTGCCAGCAGGTACAGGGTCTACGAGCAGTACTTC; CDR3aa: CASRYRVYEQYF
d_gene: .; abundance: .; v_gene: TRBV9; j_gene: TRBJ1-2; CDR3nt: TGTGCCAGCAGCGAGGCCCGGGGGGGGCCAGAAAACTATGGCTACACCTTC; CDR3aa: CASSEARGGPENYGYTF
d_gene: TRBD2; abundance: .; v_gene: TRBV5-5; j_gene: TRBJ2-1; CDR3nt: TGTGCCAGCAGCCCGGGACTAGCGGGAGAGGGGCAGTTCTTC; CDR3aa: CASSPGLAGEGQFF
d_gene: .; abundance: .; v_gene: TRBV7-2; j_gene: TRBJ1-5; CDR3nt: TGTGCCAGCAGCTTCCCAGGGGCAAATCAGCCCCAGCATTTT; CDR3aa: CASSFPGANQPQHF
d_gene: .; abundance: few; v_gene: TRBV10-3; j_gene: TRBJ2-2; CDR3nt: TGTGCCATCAGGGCTACCGGGGAGCTGTTTTTT; CDR3aa: CAIRATGELFF
d_gene: .; abundance: .; v_gene: TRBV5-6; j_gene: TRBJ2-5; CDR3nt: TGTGCCAGCAGCTTGGGGCCAGGGCAGTACCAAGAGACCCAGTACTTC; CDR3aa: CASSLGPGQYQETQYF
d_gene: .; abundance: .; v_gene: TRBV6-5; j_gene: TRBJ1-1; CDR3nt: TGTGCCAGCAGGGCCCAGTGGCCTGAAGCTTTCTTT; CDR3aa: CASRAQWPEAFF
d_gene: .; abundance: once; v_gene: TRBV27; j_gene: TRBJ1-2; CDR3nt: TGTGCCAGCAGTTTATTTGCGGGAGACTATGGCTACACCTTC; CDR3aa: CASSLFAGDYGYTF
d_gene: .; abundance: few; v_gene: TRBV25-1; j_gene: TRBJ1-5; CDR3nt: TGTGCCAGCAGTGAGTCGGGTGTGAGCAATCAGCCCCAGCATTTT; CDR3aa: CASSESGVSNQPQHF
d_gene: TRBD2; abundance: .; v_gene: TRBV14; j_gene: TRBJ2-1; CDR3nt: TGTGCCAGCAGCCCCCCGGGGACTAGCGGCTTAAGCTCCTACAATGAGCAGTTCTTC; CDR3aa: CASSPPGTSGLSSYNEQFF
d_gene: TRBD2; abundance: .; v_gene: TRBV10-3; j_gene: TRBJ2-1; CDR3nt: TGTGCCATCAGTGAGTCGACTAGCGGGAGGGGTGAGCAGTTCTTC; CDR3aa: CAISESTSGRGEQFF
d_gene: .; abundance: .; v_gene: TRBV5-6; j_gene: TRBJ1-6; CDR3nt: TGTGCCAGCAGCGGTGGCAGGGAAGGCTATAATTCACCCCTCCACTTT; CDR3aa: CASSGGREGYNSPLHF
d_gene: .; abundance: .; v_gene: TRBV28; j_gene: TRBJ1-4; CDR3nt: TGTGCCAGCAGTTTGTTTCCAGCGAATGAAAAACTGTTTTTT; CDR3aa: CASSLFPANEKLFF
d_gene: .; abundance: .; v_gene: TRBV12-3/TRBV12-4; j_gene: TRBJ2-7; CDR3nt: TGTGCCAGCCCCGGACCGGGGGAGCAGTACTTC; CDR3aa: CASPGPGEQYF
d_gene: TRBD1; abundance: .; v_gene: TRBV4-1; j_gene: TRBJ2-7; CDR3nt: TGCGCCAGCAGCCAAGGTCACAGGGGCTACGAGCAGTACTTC; CDR3aa: CASSQGHRGYEQYF
d_gene: TRBD1; abundance: few; v_gene: TRBV29-1; j_gene: TRBJ2-7; CDR3nt: TGCAGCGCTGGCGAGGGACAGGGTTCCTACGAGCAGTACTTC; CDR3aa: CSAGEGQGSYEQYF
d_gene: TRBD2; abundance: .; v_gene: TRBV6-2/TRBV6-3; j_gene: TRBJ2-1; CDR3nt: TGTGCCAGCAGCGAACAGGGGACTAGCGGGAACAATGAGCAGTTCTTC; CDR3aa: CASSEQGTSGNNEQFF
d_gene: TRBD2; abundance: once; v_gene: TRBV5-1; j_gene: TRBJ2-1; CDR3nt: TGCGCCAGCAGCTTCGAGACTAGCAGCCATGAGCAGTTCTTC; CDR3aa: CASSFETSSHEQFF
d_gene: .; abundance: .; v_gene: TRBV30; j_gene: TRBJ2-7; CDR3nt: TGTGCCTGGAAGGCGACAGGCTACGAGCAGTACTTC; CDR3aa: CAWKATGYEQYF
d_gene: .; abundance: .; v_gene: TRBV28; j_gene: TRBJ2-5; CDR3nt: TGTGCCAGCAGCCTCCCCCAAGAGACCCAGTACTTC; CDR3aa: CASSLPQETQYF
d_gene: TRBD1; abundance: .; v_gene: TRBV5-6; j_gene: TRBJ2-5; CDR3nt: TGTGCCAGCAGCTCCGGGACAGGGCTACTTGGAGAGACCCAGTACTTC; CDR3aa: CASSSGTGLLGETQYF
d_gene: .; abundance: .; v_gene: TRBV11-2; j_gene: TRBJ2-2; CDR3nt: TGTGCCAGCAGCTTAGATGCGGCTATGGGGGAGCTGTTTTTT; CDR3aa: CASSLDAAMGELFF
d_gene: .; abundance: .; v_gene: TRBV27; j_gene: TRBJ2-7; CDR3nt: TGTGCCAGCAGGGACCCAGGGTACGAGCAGTACTTC; CDR3aa: CASRDPGYEQYF
d_gene: .; abundance: .; v_gene: TRBV10-2; j_gene: TRBJ1-1; CDR3nt: TGCGCCAGCAGTCCTCCCAGGGGACCCCTCGCTGAAGCTTTCTTT; CDR3aa: CASSPPRGPLAEAFF
d_gene: TRBD1; abundance: once; v_gene: TRBV6-5; j_gene: TRBJ1-2; CDR3nt: TGTGCCAGTGGGACAGTCCCGAACTATGGCTACACCTTC; CDR3aa: CASGTVPNYGYTF
d_gene: .; abundance: .; v_gene: TRBV28; j_gene: TRBJ1-1; CDR3nt: TGTGCCAGCAGTTTAAGGGGCGGGGGCGGAAAAGCTTTCTTT; CDR3aa: CASSLRGGGGKAFF
d_gene: TRBD1; abundance: .; v_gene: TRBV6-5; j_gene: TRBJ2-7; CDR3nt: TGTGCCAGCAGTTACGTGCAGGGGGACGACGAGCAGTACTTC; CDR3aa: CASSYVQGDDEQYF
d_gene: TRBD1; abundance: .; v_gene: TRBV29-1; j_gene: TRBJ2-3; CDR3nt: TGCAGCGTTAGTCAGGGGGGCACAGATACGCAGTATTTT; CDR3aa: CSVSQGGTDTQYF
d_gene: .; abundance: .; v_gene: TRBV30; j_gene: TRBJ1-3; CDR3nt: TGTGCCTGGAGCGCCAGGGTTTACGGAAACACCATATATTTT; CDR3aa: CAWSARVYGNTIYF
d_gene: TRBD1; abundance: .; v_gene: TRBV6-2/TRBV6-3; j_gene: TRBJ1-1; CDR3nt: TGTGCCAGCAGTTACCCCGGACAGGGGAACACTGAAGCTTTCTTT; CDR3aa: CASSYPGQGNTEAFF
d_gene: TRBD2; abundance: .; v_gene: TRBV15; j_gene: TRBJ2-3; CDR3nt: TGTGCCACCAGCAGAGATTTTATGGCTAGCGGGAGTGGGGATACGCAGTATTTT; CDR3aa: CATSRDFMASGSGDTQYF
d_gene: .; abundance: .; v_gene: TRBV11-2; j_gene: TRBJ1-4; CDR3nt: TGTGCCAGCAGCCGCCACAGCCTCGCAACTAATGAAAAACTGTTTTTT; CDR3aa: CASSRHSLATNEKLFF
d_gene: TRBD1; abundance: once; v_gene: TRBV4-1; j_gene: TRBJ2-7; CDR3nt: TGCGCCAGCAGCTTTCTAACGGGGACAGGGGGGGCCTACGAGCAGTACTTC; CDR3aa: CASSFLTGTGGAYEQYF
d_gene: TRBD1; abundance: .; v_gene: TRBV28; j_gene: TRBJ2-7; CDR3nt: TGTGCCAGCAGCGGACAGGGGGGTTCCTACGAGCAGTACTTC; CDR3aa: CASSGQGGSYEQYF
d_gene: TRBD2; abundance: .; v_gene: TRBV15; j_gene: TRBJ2-2; CDR3nt: TGTGCCACCAGCAGAGATCTGGCGGGAGTCGCGAACACCGGGGAGCTGTTTTTT; CDR3aa: CATSRDLAGVANTGELFF
d_gene: .; abundance: few; v_gene: TRBV5-8; j_gene: TRBJ1-1; CDR3nt: TGTGCCAGCAGCCGACTCTTTGCTGAAGCTTTCTTT; CDR3aa: CASSRLFAEAFF
d_gene: TRBD2; abundance: once; v_gene: TRBV3-1/TRBV3-2; j_gene: TRBJ2-7; CDR3nt: TGTGCCAGCAGCCAAGGAAACCCCTGGCGGGGGGCATACGAGCAGTACTTC; CDR3aa: CASSQGNPWRGAYEQYF